One T cell receptor beta chain is described in this entry. The sample holds a few counts of this clonotype. It has no known antigen specificity. The input lacks base qualities; no much larger clone sits a single base away. This record comes from a study of T-cell memory formation after mild COVID-19 (dated by TCRdb to the early 2020s). In the study overall: TCR sequence clusters from the two donors were largely donor specific. Two young, previously healthy adult volunteers made up the cohort, one male and one female. In two donors, T-cell clones that expanded and contracted after mild COVID-19 were followed by sequencing TCRalpha and TCRbeta repertoires longitudinally.

Overall results and qualifications from the work: Some responding clones were detected in pre-infection memory, suggesting pre-existing cross-reactive memory T cells joined the SARS-CoV-2 response. Contracting CD4+ clones were found mainly in CM and EM memory subsets, while CD8+ clones were enriched in EMRA. From day 15 to 85, contracting clones showed balanced CD4/CD8 phenotypes, whereas a second wave of clones that expanded from day 15 to 37 leaned towards CD4+. SARS-CoV-2 specificity of the second-wave clones peaking on day 37 was not confirmed. Only a couple of mild cases were covered in the study, and larger cohorts including severe cases with pre-infection samples were considered necessary.

The CDR3 goes from the cysteine to the phenylalanine over 14 residues. The entry retains the CDR3 DNA only, 42 bases that are in frame from base 1. V has 6 bases trimmed and J has 8 bases trimmed; junction bases matching no gene number 6. From the germline V gene, CDR1 is MNHEY and CDR2 is SVGEGT. Ficoll-Paque density gradient centrifugation was used to isolate PBMCs. The data were produced on an Illumina NovaSeq 6000. TCRalpha and TCRbeta cDNA libraries were constructed by 5'RACE with constant-segment primers, with sample barcodes and unique molecular identifiers being introduced. Trizol reagent was used to extract RNA from every sample. Libraries were amplified in two PCR steps, with a second sample barcode and Illumina TruSeq adapters added in the second step. Libraries were sequenced on an Illumina NovaSeq with 2 x 150 bp paired-end reads. Per the original workflow: With migec v1.2.7, reads were demultiplexed and then collapsed into UMI-guided consensus sequences. With mixcr v2.1.11, UMI consensuses were aligned to TRA and TRB V and J templates and assembled into clonotypes. Clonotypes were classified as expanded or contracted when called significant by both edgeR and NoisET, with noise models trained on biological replicates. For edgeR calls, the cutoffs were a false discovery rate-adjusted p below 0.01 and a log2 fold-change threshold of 1. PCA with hierarchical clustering of max-normalized trajectories of the 1000 most abundant clonotypes was used as exploratory dynamics analysis. Separately sequenced CD4+ and CD8+ repertoires were used to assign a CD4 or CD8 phenotype to each responding clone. The public reads were quality trimmed at Q25 with fastp and then assembled into clones with MiXCR by TCRdb, keeping productive beta chains. Under each unique CDR3 protein, matching rows form one entry showing the most common genes and DNA. The V and J calls and clone size come from TCRdb's table, not from the authors' own analysis. For this sample the table gives 270,000 or so distinct CDR3 sequences, of which 15% to 20% were detected only once. The biggest ten clones account for around 20% of the sample.

The TCR comes from a man aged 18-30 years who had mild COVID-19 (a few samples of this study predate the infection). The sample titles of this study are shuffled in the database, so cell type and time point are left out; the donor was told from shared clones. This receptor chain uses TRBV6-2 or TRBV6-3 and TRBJ1-6; TRBD1 lines up with 8 middle nucleotides. The sequencing sample was made of PBMCs or a T cell subset sorted from them (not recorded which). The CDR3 region reads CASSTTGEDSPLHF. The nucleotide sequence reads as follows: TGTGCCAGCAGCACGACAGGGGAAGATTCACCCCTCCACTTT.